The entry below gives a single T cell receptor beta chain sequence along with its context. What it binds is unknown. Germline V gives CDR1 KGHSH, CDR2 LQKENI. With 3 bases clipped from V and 6 bases from J, the junction kept 7 bases outside the gene matches. This CDR3 comprises 14 residues. These data are taken from a study of beta chain features in type 1 diabetes. Whole-study results and caveats: Significant though moderate, a shortening of TCRB CDR3s appeared in all four CD4+ subsets of Type 1 diabetes patients. With patients and controls alike, PCR might favor shorter templates to an equal degree. Diminished insertions and augmented deletions at VDJ junctions characterized type 1 diabetes patients.

Researchers reported sorting CD4+ naive, central memory, regulatory and stem cell-like memory cells via CD45RO/CCR7/CD25/CD127/CD95/CD27. Sorted populations all exceeded 98% purity. Since all of the isolated RNA was reverse transcribed, expressed TCRB transcripts were what got sequenced. TCRdb keeps only in-frame clones here, not all; method: immunoSEQ multiplex PCR. The top ten clones hold about 0.9% of a sample with about 160,000 clones, 6.5% to 9.5% of them seen once. The chain uses TRBV18 and TRBJ2-5; 7 bases agree with TRBD1. The TCR sequence derives from a woman in her thirties or forties with type 1 diabetes. The specimen sequenced was central memory CD4+ T cells from blood. CDR3 protein: CASSPPTGIQTQYF. Here the CDR3 DNA reads TGTGCCAGCTCACCGCCGACAGGGATCCAGACCCAGTACTTC.